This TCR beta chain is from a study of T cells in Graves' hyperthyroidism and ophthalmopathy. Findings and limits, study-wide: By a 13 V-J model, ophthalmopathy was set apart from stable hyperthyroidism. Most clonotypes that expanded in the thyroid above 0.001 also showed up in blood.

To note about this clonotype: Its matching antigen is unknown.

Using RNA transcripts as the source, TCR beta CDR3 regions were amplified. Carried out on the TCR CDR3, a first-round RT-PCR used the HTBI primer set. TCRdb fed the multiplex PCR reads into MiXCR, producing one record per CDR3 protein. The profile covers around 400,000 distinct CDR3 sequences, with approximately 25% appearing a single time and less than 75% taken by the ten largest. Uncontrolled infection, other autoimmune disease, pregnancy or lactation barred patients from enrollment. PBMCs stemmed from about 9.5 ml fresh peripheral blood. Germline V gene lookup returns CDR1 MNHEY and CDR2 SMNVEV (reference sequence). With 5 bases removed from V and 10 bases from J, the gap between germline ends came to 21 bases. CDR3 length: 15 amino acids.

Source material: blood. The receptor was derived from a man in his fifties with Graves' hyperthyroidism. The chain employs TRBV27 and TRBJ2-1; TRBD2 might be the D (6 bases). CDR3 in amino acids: CASSPAGSPRREQFF. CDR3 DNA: TGTGCCAGCAGTCCAGCGGGCAGCCCCCGTCGGGAGCAGTTCTTC.